Listed below are T cell receptor beta chains from one sample, sequenced in a study of T cells expressing NK-cell markers. TCRdb reprocessed the 5' RACE reads and stores each CDR3 protein as one record, lacking DNA. In total, the table holds roughly 390,000 distinct CDR3 sequences. Source material: blood T cells: a sorted CD56 or NKG2C T cell subset, CD4+ or CD8+ T cells, or bulk PBMC T cells (not recorded which). The receptors were gathered from a man aged 18-75 years in good health. Each CDR3 is given with its conserved first and last residue.

V gene	J gene	CDR3 length	CDR3 protein
TRBV6-1	TRBJ2-1	16	CASSGHQRGYYNEQFF
TRBV2	TRBJ1-5	15	CASSGQAISNQPQHF
TRBV12-3/TRBV12-4	TRBJ2-6	17	CASSLRGGDSGANVLTF
TRBV11-2	TRBJ1-2	14	CASSLVTDNYGYTF
TRBV7-6	TRBJ1-2	13	CASSSDRADGYTF
TRBV9	TRBJ2-5	15	CASSVGGLPQETQYF
TRBV6-5	TRBJ1-5	14	CASSYYASNQPQHF
TRBV7-6	TRBJ1-5	18	CASSQRGGSWDSNQPQHF
TRBV4-1	TRBJ1-5	16	CASSQDGGLGNQPQHF
TRBV10-3	TRBJ2-7	13	CAISDRVVNEQYF
TRBV5-1	TRBJ1-2	15	CASSQSVQEPYGYTF
TRBV12-3/TRBV12-4	TRBJ1-1	13	CASRGIRDTEAFF
TRBV27	TRBJ2-3	18	CASRVSPGSREGTDTQYF
TRBV28	TRBJ2-3	15	CASSSQNRVGDTQYF
TRBV7-8	TRBJ1-5	14	CASSRTSANQPQHF
TRBV6-5	TRBJ2-1	14	CASSFEDRGNEQFF
TRBV11-3	TRBJ2-2	15	CASSPSAGRAGELFF
TRBV19	TRBJ2-4	15	CASTPGAGAKNIQYF
TRBV18	TRBJ2-5	16	CASSPPGRTGGETQYF
TRBV5-1	TRBJ2-3	14	CASSFPGTGDTQYF
TRBV12-3/TRBV12-4	TRBJ2-1	16	CASSLAGGRPYNEQFF
TRBV5-6	TRBJ2-7	16	CASSRTSGGAGYEQYF